One and the same sample provided the 3 T cell receptor beta chains below, sequenced in a study of T cells in Graves' hyperthyroidism and ophthalmopathy. TCR beta CDR3 sequences were amplified from RNA transcripts. The study used the HTBI primer set for a first-round RT-PCR of the TCR CDR3. TCRdb fed the multiplex PCR reads into MiXCR, producing one record per CDR3 protein. Here the sample spans some 300,000 distinct CDR3 sequences, roughly 17% being singletons. What was sequenced was blood. The receptors here all came from a man aged 25 to 40 with Graves' hyperthyroidism.

This clonotype came up many times. The rearrangement joins TRBV10-3 to TRBJ2-3; 13 bases agree with TRBD2. The CDR3 spans 17 residues. From germline, CDR1 is ENHRY and CDR2 SYGVKD. Unmatched junction bases numbered 9, after V lost 6 bases and J lost 3 bases. As DNA, the CDR3 is TGTGCCATCAGGGCCGGGACTAGCGGGACATCTACAGATACGCAGTATTTT. Protein sequence: CAIRAGTSGTSTDTQYF.

This clonotype has at least ten counts. The chain joins TRBV20-1 to TRBJ2-7, with TRBD1 identical over 8 bases. V shed 3 bases and J 6 bases; nucleotides not matched to a gene: 13. Germline CDR1 reads DFQATT; CDR2 reads SNEGSKA (reference sequence). The CDR3 runs to 15 residues. This chain's CDR3 is CSASNRDRRVFEQYF. In nucleotides, the CDR3 is TGCAGTGCTAGCAACCGGGACAGGAGAGTTTTCGAGCAGTACTTC.

V gene TRBV9 combines with J gene TRBJ2-1, with D perhaps matching TRBD1 (7 bases). The length of the CDR3 is 16 residues. The germline V gene encodes CDR1 SGDLS and CDR2 YYNGEE. The V and J ends lost 1 base and 4 bases respectively, with 15 bases between them. CDR3 protein: CASSVSQGGLYNEQFF. In DNA form, the CDR3 reads TGTGCCAGCAGCGTAAGCCAGGGGGGTTTGTACAATGAGCAGTTCTTC. The full variable domain, with the rest looked up from reference TRBV9 and TRBJ2-1, is DSGVTQTPKHLITATGQRVTLRCSPRSGDLSVYWYQQSLDQGLQFLIQYYNGEERAKGNILERFSAQQFPDLHSELNLSSLELGDSALYFCASSVSQGGLYNEQFFGPGTRLTVL.